This T cell receptor beta chain was recovered during a study of response to subunit inactivated influenza vaccine. Study results and caveats: A suggestion made by the authors is that each seasonal influenza vaccination recruits few new T cells.

Germline values: CDR1 MNHEY, CDR2 SVGEGT. The CDR3 spans 10 residues. V was clipped by 8 bases and J by 2 bases, with 4 bases between them. Concerning this clonotype itself: Its specificity is unknown.

TCRdb re-called the RT-PCR reads through MiXCR, storing one row per CDR3 protein. The table shows 630,000 or so distinct CDR3 sequences, with more than 15% occurring only once. The clonotype originates from a man between 45 and 60 years old who received an inactivated influenza vaccine. This sample comprised PBMCs from blood, obtained about 11 days after vaccination. The genes are TRBV6-2 or TRBV6-3 and TRBJ2-7, with D unresolved. Here the CDR3 reads CASPTYEQYF. In DNA form, the CDR3 reads TGTGCCAGCCCCACCTACGAGCAGTACTTC.